Listed here are 3 T cell receptor beta chains from one sample, sequenced in a study of blood T cells in healthy people across ages. A second PCR, run for roughly 6 to 11 cycles, used a sample-barcoded 5' primer plus a J-beta primer mix. Using its own MiXCR run on the 5' RACE reads, TCRdb lists one record per CDR3 protein. The repertoire holds approximately 760,000 distinct CDR3 sequences, 20% to 30% seen once, with more than 8.5% in the top ten. This sample was also put to use in a study of T cells of mothers and their children.

The sequenced sample consisted of blood. The source is a boy aged 5-17 years in good health.

This chain joins TRBV29-1 and TRBJ2-7; D is possibly TRBD2 (5 bases). Germline V gene data show CDR1 as SQVTM and CDR2 as ANQGSEA. The germline V and J ends were trimmed by 1 base and 3 bases, with 10 bases remaining between them. The CDR3 consists of 13 residues. The CDR3 here is CSVEAEGIYEQYF. CDR3 coding DNA: TGCAGCGTTGAAGCAGAGGGTATCTACGAGCAGTACTTC.

V gene TRBV19 combines with J gene TRBJ2-5; unclear D gene. The J call is doubtful: the DNA matches TRBJ2-7 better. This CDR3 has 14 residues. Germline V gives CDR1 LNHDA, CDR2 SQIVND (reference sequence). CDR3 loop: CASSIDQDSYEQYF. In nucleotides, the CDR3 is TGTGCCAGTAGTATAGATCAAGACTCCTACGAGCAGTACTTC.

The CDR3 DNA sequence: TGCAGTGCTAGTTCGGGTATTGGGCTTGGGGCTGAAGCTTTCTTT. Its translation is CSASSGIGLGAEAFF. The chain has TRBV20-1 and TRBJ1-1; no reliable D call. This CDR3 comprises 15 residues. Trimming pared 3 bases from V and 6 bases from J, leaving 20 bases between. Germline CDR1 is DFQATT and CDR2 is SNEGSKA (reference sequence).